The next 12 T cell receptor beta chains were all read from a single sample in a study of metastatic and nonmetastatic thyroid tumors. Thyroid surgery took place with no prior treatment in any patient. TCRdb re-called the PCR reads via MiXCR. The sample includes some 21,000 clones, under 30% of them seen just once. The sample was tumor tissue. The receptors shown here come from a male donor with papillary thyroid cancer or a benign thyroid nodule (not recorded which). Some clones in this sample may be carry-over from other donors' samples.

CDR3 nucleotides: TGTGCCAGCAGTTCCGCGGGGGTCTATCAGCCCCAGCATTTT. Translation gives CASSSAGVYQPQHF. The chain recombines TRBV28 with TRBJ1-5, with TRBD1 as a possible D gene (5 bases). The V gene's germline CDR1 is MDHEN and CDR2 SYDVKM. This CDR3 has 14 amino acids. Trimming cost V 4 bases and J 5 bases, with 12 bases left between them.

This clone was observed a handful of times. A clone one base away is much larger, so this may be a read error. The rearrangement links TRBV20-1 to TRBJ2-1; D is uncertain. Germline values: CDR1 DFQATT, CDR2 SNEGSKA (reference sequence). The CDR3 is made up of 16 amino acids. The CDR3 is CSARYSRASSCNEQFF. CDR3 bases: TGCAGTGCTAGATACTCACGAGCCAGCTCCTGCAATGAGCAGTTCTTC.

This clone was seen ten or more times. This sequence joins TRBV10-3 and TRBJ2-7; D possibly uses TRBD1 or TRBD2 (5 bases each). The CDR3 consists of 14 residues. Trimming stripped 5 bases from V and 2 bases from J, with 13 bases between. Per germline, CDR1 ENHRY and CDR2 SYGVKD. The DNA for the CDR3 is TGTGCCATCAGTCCGGGACCGCCAGCCTACGAGCAGTACTTC. Residues: CAISPGPPAYEQYF.

The chain is built from TRBV10-3 and TRBJ2-7, with 11 bases fitting TRBD1. With 10 bases clipped from V and 4 bases from J, the junction kept 9 bases outside the gene matches. The germline V gene encodes CDR1 ENHRY and CDR2 SYGVKD. The CDR3 extends over 14 amino acids. The CDR3 loop reads CATQRGTGGYEQYF. The CDR3 DNA sequence: TGTGCCACCCAGCGAGGGACAGGGGGTTACGAGCAGTACTTC.

This rearrangement joins TRBV18 to TRBJ2-1, with no clear D. The CDR3 has 14 amino acids. The germline V and J ends were trimmed by 0 bases and 7 bases, with 10 bases remaining between them. The V gene's germline CDR1 is KGHSH and CDR2 LQKENI. CDR3 nucleotide sequence: TGTGCCAGCTCACCACCGAAAACGTGGAATGAGCAGTTCTTC. Its protein product is CASSPPKTWNEQFF.

By frequency in the sample, this clone is medium-sized. The chain uses TRBV6-1 and TRBJ1-1; D call uncertain. V was clipped by 1 base and J by 7 bases, with 16 bases between them. The CDR3 extends over 15 amino acids. Germline CDR1 and CDR2: MNHNS and SASEGT. CDR3 bases: TGTGCCAGCAGTGAAGTAGTACGGGGAGGTGGTGAAGCTTTCTTT. It specifies CASSEVVRGGGEAFF.

The V gene is TRBV15, the J gene TRBJ2-7; D gene uncertain. Between the trimmed V and J ends, which lost 0 bases and 9 bases, there was a span of 9 bases. This CDR3 has 12 residues. Germline V gives CDR1 LNHNV, CDR2 YYDKDF (reference sequence). As DNA, the CDR3 is TGTGCCACCAGCAGAGACCTGGGCGGGCAGTACTTC. This translates into CATSRDLGGQYF.

In its sample, this clone ranks as medium-sized (0.01 to 0.1%). V is TRBV28 and J is TRBJ1-1, with D unresolved. The CDR3 runs to 13 residues. Looked up from germline, CDR1 is MDHEN and CDR2 is SYDVKM. V was clipped by 7 bases and J by 6 bases, with 15 bases between them. The CDR3 reads CASKIQYLSEAFF. CDR3 coding DNA: TGTGCCAGCAAAATACAGTATTTGTCTGAAGCTTTCTTT.

V is TRBV5-5 and J is TRBJ1-2; D is possibly TRBD1 (6 bases). The CDR3 contains 16 residues. Germline-derived CDR1 and CDR2 are SGHKS and YYEKEE (reference sequence). Trimming took 1 base from V and 0 from J, leaving 13 bases between them. CDR3 sequence (DNA): TGTGCCAGCAGCTTGTTGGCAGGGGACACTAACTATGGCTACACCTTC. Translation gives CASSLLAGDTNYGYTF.

The V gene is TRBV20-1, the J gene TRBJ2-7; either TRBD1 or TRBD2 may fit D (6 bases each). The CDR3 is made up of 15 amino acids. CDR1 is DFQATT and CDR2 is SNEGSKA in the germline V gene (reference sequence). V was shortened by 2 bases and J by 7 bases, with 21 bases between the two germline ends. Here the CDR3 DNA reads TGCAGTGCTAGACATACGGGGGCAGGCACGGCGGAGCAGTACTTC. This sequence encodes CSARHTGAGTAEQYF.

CDR3 bases: TGTGCCACCAGCAGGATGGGATATGGCTACACCTTC. Translated: CATSRMGYGYTF. The chain links TRBV15 to TRBJ1-2; no clear D. Germline V lookup: CDR1 LNHNV, CDR2 YYDKDF (reference sequence). The CDR3 has 12 residues. V was pared by 3 bases and J by 5 bases, with 7 bases between.

There are many counts of this clone. The chain employs TRBV9 and TRBJ2-7, with 10 bases identical to TRBD2. Germline CDR1 and CDR2: SGDLS and YYNGEE. The CDR3 is 16 amino acids. The ends lost 0 bases at V and 7 bases at J; junction bases unmatched: 10. CDR3 sequence (DNA): TGTGCCAGCAGCGTAGTGGCTAGCGGGAGTCTAGGGGAGCAGTACTTC. This encodes CASSVVASGSLGEQYF.